These 6 T cell receptor beta chains came from one sample sequenced in a study of blood T cell repertoires in COVID-19. The assay was immunoSEQ multiplex PCR, and TCRdb's table has in-frame clones only and misses some. This sample has about 140,000 clones, with over 60% found just once. The material sequenced was peripheral blood. These receptors originate from a man between 50 and 59 years old with acute or convalescent COVID-19.

The chain couples TRBV30 to TRBJ2-3, with TRBD2 identical over 8 bases. V gave up 1 base and J gave up 6 bases; unmatched junction bases: 3. This CDR3 has 13 residues. Germline V gives CDR1 GTSNPN, CDR2 SVGIG (reference sequence). CDR3 region: CAWSGTSLDTQYF. CDR3 in DNA: TGTGCCTGGAGTGGGACTAGCCTCGATACGCAGTATTTT.

This clone appeared once. CDR3 residues: CASSQATGGYEQYV. In DNA form, the CDR3 reads TGCGCCAGCAGCCAAGCGACAGGGGGCTACGAGCAGTACGTC. The chain has TRBV4-1 and TRBJ2-7; the match to TRBD1 covers 9 bases. The CDR3 spans 14 residues. Germline CDR1 is MGHRA and CDR2 is YSYEKL. The V gene end was trimmed by 1 base and the J gene end by 3 bases; junction bases not matched to a gene: 1.

V is TRBV5-1 and J is TRBJ1-6; D is ambiguous. Trimming left V 0 bases short and J 0 bases short, with 16 bases between. The CDR3 sequence is 19 residues long. CDR1 and CDR2 (germline): SGHRS, YFSETQ. CDR3 coding DNA: TGCGCCAGCAGCTTGGTAAGCCCAACAGAGAGCTCCTATAATTCACCCCTCCACTTT. Its translation is CASSLVSPTESSYNSPLHF.

V gene TRBV6-2 or TRBV6-3 combines with J gene TRBJ2-3; TRBD2 aligns across 13 bases. V lost 5 bases, J lost 3 bases, and 5 bases stayed unmatched. CDR1 MNHEY and CDR2 SVGEGT come from the germline V gene. CDR3 length: 16 residues. This chain's CDR3 is CASSRTSGGPTDTQYF. The CDR3, as DNA: TGTGCCAGCAGTAGGACTAGCGGGGGTCCTACAGATACGCAGTATTTT.

The J gene is TRBJ2-5, the V gene TRBV3-1 (or the pseudogene TRBV3-2); 15 nucleotides match TRBD2. CDR3 size: 17 residues. The V gene's germline CDR1 is LGHDT and CDR2 YNNKEL (reference sequence). V shed 4 bases, J shed 4 bases, and the junction held 7 bases outside the gene matches. Written as DNA, the CDR3 is TGTGCCAGCAGCCGGACTAGCGGGGGGGCACTAGGAGAGACCCAGTACTTC. It is translated as CASSRTSGGALGETQYF.

This clone was observed a single time. The rearrangement joins TRBV28 to TRBJ2-3; weak D call: TRBD2 (5 bases). V dropped 8 bases and J dropped 5 bases, with 8 bases sitting between them. From germline, CDR1 is MDHEN and CDR2 SYDVKM. The CDR3 spans 11 residues. The CDR3 loop is CASAREDTQYF. For the CDR3, the DNA is TGTGCCAGCGCCCGGGAAGATACGCAGTATTTT.